The next 21 T cell receptor beta chains were all read from a single sample in a study of immune evolution from preneoplasia to lung adenocarcinoma. Assay used: immunoSEQ multiplex PCR; TCRdb lists only in-frame clones, some missing. The table includes 35,000 or so clones, about 74% detected once. The specimen was FFPE invasive lung adenocarcinoma tissue. These receptors were taken from a person in their sixties with lung adenocarcinoma.

V usage is TRBV5-1 and J usage is TRBJ2-1; D is unclear. This CDR3 comprises 12 residues. In germline, CDR1 is SGHRS, CDR2 YFSETQ. Trimming cost V 4 bases and J 4 bases, with 6 bases left between them. CDR3 DNA sequence: TGCGCCAGCAGCCCTCAATACAATGAGCAGTTCTTC. Protein: CASSPQYNEQFF.

This sequence joins TRBV6-5 and TRBJ1-2; D might be TRBD1 (6 bases). V lost 1 base to trimming and J lost 8 bases, with 17 bases between them. There are 15 residues in the CDR3. Germline V gene sequence: CDR1 MNHEY, CDR2 SVGAGI. CDR3 DNA: TGTGCCAGCAGTTACTTAACCGGGGGCGGTAGGGGCTACACCTTC. Protein product: CASSYLTGGGRGYTF.

The rearrangement joins TRBV4-2 to TRBJ2-5; 12 nucleotides align to TRBD2. Per germline, CDR1 LGHNA and CDR2 YNFKEQ. The length of the CDR3 is 17 residues. Germline trimming cut 5 bases from V and 5 bases from J; bases unmatched to any gene: 12. The CDR3 DNA reads TGTGCCAGCAGCGAGAGGACTAGCGGGGTGGTAGGGGAGACCCAGTACTTC. Its protein product is CASSERTSGVVGETQYF.

The V gene is TRBV25-1, the J gene TRBJ1-1; the D is unclear. The length of the CDR3 is 15 residues. The germline CDR1 and CDR2 sequences are MGHDK and SYGVNS. V shed 1 base and J shed 6 bases, with 15 bases lying between them. CDR3 residues: CASSESTVMVPEAFF. The CDR3 DNA is TGTGCCAGCAGTGAATCCACGGTGATGGTCCCTGAAGCTTTCTTT.

The chain joins TRBV28 to TRBJ2-1, with D tentatively TRBD2 (6 bases). V lost 2 bases and J 7 bases, leaving 9 bases between the germline ends. Germline CDR1 is MDHEN and CDR2 is SYDVKM. This CDR3 is built from 13 residues. The DNA for the CDR3 is TGTGCCAGCAGTTTAAGGGAGGCGAATGAGCAGTTCTTC. Its protein product is CASSLREANEQFF.

The rearrangement uses TRBV6-1 and TRBJ1-3, with 7 positions matching TRBD1. With 6 bases clipped from V and 0 bases from J, the junction kept 5 bases outside the gene matches. Germline values: CDR1 MNHNS, CDR2 SASEGT. CDR3 size: 15 residues. The DNA of the CDR3 is TGTGCCAGCAGAGGACAGGCCCTCTCTGGAAACACCATATATTTT. It yields the protein CASRGQALSGNTIYF.

The chain recombines TRBV7-2 with TRBJ2-1, with a weak D call TRBD2 (6 bases). The V gene's germline CDR1 is SGHTA and CDR2 FQGNSA. This CDR3 contains 14 residues. V dropped 0 bases and J dropped 9 bases, with 12 bases sitting between them. The CDR3, as DNA: TGTGCCAGCAGCTTAGCGGGAGGTGTGGGTGAGCAGTTCTTC. It encodes CASSLAGGVGEQFF. The full variable domain, its missing parts supplied by reference TRBV7-2 and TRBJ2-1, is GAGVSQSPSNKVTEKGKDVELRCDPISGHTALYWYRQSLGQGLEFLIYFQGNSAPDKSGLPSDRFSAERTGGSVSTLTIQRTQQEDSAVYLCASSLAGGVGEQFFGPGTRLTVL.

The V and J genes are TRBV7-9 and TRBJ2-7; D tentatively reads TRBD1 or TRBD2 (5 bases each). The CDR3 has 18 amino acids. The V end lost 5 bases, the J end lost 4 bases, and 27 bases lay between the germline ends. Per the germline V gene, CDR1 is SEHNR and CDR2 is FQNEAQ (reference sequence). The CDR3 sequence: CASSPNWGSRAGMYEQYF. CDR3 nucleotides: TGTGCCAGCAGCCCGAACTGGGGGAGTAGAGCAGGGATGTACGAGCAGTACTTC.

The rearrangement links TRBV7-9 to TRBJ2-1, with TRBD2 matching over 7 bases. CDR3 length: 15 residues. The trim removed 3 bases at V and 1 base at J, leaving 3 bases unmatched. Germline V CDR1 and CDR2: SEHNR, FQNEAQ (reference sequence). The CDR3 loop reads CASSFSGTSYNEQFF. As DNA, the CDR3 is TGTGCCAGCAGCTTCAGCGGGACGTCCTACAATGAGCAGTTCTTC.

DNA of the CDR3: TGTGCCAGCAGCTCCGCCGTAGACAGGGGAGGCTACACCTTC. It specifies CASSSAVDRGGYTF. This sequence joins TRBV7-9 and TRBJ1-2; 8 bases fit TRBD1. Germline CDR1 SEHNR, CDR2 FQNEAQ (reference sequence). The CDR3 is 14 amino acids. V lost 4 bases, J lost 8 bases, and 9 bases stayed unmatched.

This clone was detected only a few times. The rearrangement uses TRBV5-6 and TRBJ2-4; D tentatively fits TRBD1 or TRBD2 (6 bases each). Germline V gives CDR1 SGHDT, CDR2 YYEEEE. The CDR3 totals 13 residues. The V gene lost 4 bases and the J gene lost 7 bases, with 12 bases spanning the gap. The CDR3 reads CASSRQGGNIQYF. CDR3 coding DNA: TGTGCCAGCAGCAGGCAAGGGGGGAACATTCAGTACTTC.

The gene calls are TRBV11-2 and TRBJ1-5; D is unclear. The CDR3 totals 13 residues. Trimming pared 5 bases from V and 5 bases from J, leaving 10 bases between. Germline CDR1 is SGHAT and CDR2 is FQNNGV. The CDR3 spells CASSPGRDQPQHF. CDR3 sequence (DNA): TGTGCCAGCAGCCCAGGCCGGGATCAGCCCCAGCATTTT.

The chain joins TRBV29-1 to TRBJ2-5; no definite D call. The germline V and J ends were trimmed by 3 bases and 2 bases, with 10 bases remaining between them. From germline, CDR1 is SQVTM and CDR2 ANQGSEA. The CDR3 is 13 amino acids. The CDR3 protein is CSVEKQRQETQYF. Written as DNA, the CDR3 is TGCAGCGTTGAGAAACAGAGACAAGAGACCCAGTACTTC.

The genes are TRBV7-2 and TRBJ2-7; 9 positions match TRBD1. CDR1 and CDR2 (germline): SGHTA, FQGNSA. CDR3 length: 15 amino acids. With 5 bases clipped from V and 7 bases from J, the junction kept 12 bases outside the gene matches. CDR3 DNA sequence: TGTGCCAGCAGCGCGGAGGGGACAGGGCTACGGGAGCAGTACTTC. It yields the protein CASSAEGTGLREQYF.

This clone was counted only a few times. The chain recombines TRBV7-9 with TRBJ2-1; perhaps TRBD1 as D (5 bases). Germline V gene data show CDR1 as SEHNR and CDR2 as FQNEAQ (reference sequence). The CDR3 loop spans 14 amino acids. Trimming removed 1 base from V and 9 bases from J, with 13 bases in between. The CDR3 reads CASSLEGLGSEQFF. The CDR3 DNA sequence: TGTGCCAGCAGCTTAGAGGGGTTGGGTAGTGAGCAGTTCTTC.

The chain recombines TRBV29-1 with TRBJ2-7; D is unresolved. Trimming removed 5 bases at V and 4 bases at J, with 9 bases between. The CDR3 consists of 11 residues. The germline gives CDR1 SQVTM, CDR2 ANQGSEA. CDR3 loop: CSVLGIYEQYF. In DNA, the CDR3 is TGCAGCGTTTTAGGGATTTACGAGCAGTACTTC.

This clone ranks as medium-sized. The CDR3 DNA follows: TGTGCCAGCAGCTTAGGGACAGGGGCTGTGTACACTGAAGCTTTCTTT. Protein product: CASSLGTGAVYTEAFF. The rearrangement joins TRBV7-9 to TRBJ1-1, with 9 bases that match TRBD1. Germline CDR1 reads SEHNR; CDR2 reads FQNEAQ (reference sequence). The CDR3 extends over 16 amino acids. V lost 1 base to trimming and J lost 3 bases; unmatched junction nucleotides: 6.

The V call is TRBV18, the J call TRBJ2-2; 9 bases fit TRBD2. The germline gives CDR1 KGHSH, CDR2 LQKENI. V lost 7 bases and J lost 4; bases outside the gene matches: 1. CDR3 length: 13 residues. Here the CDR3 DNA reads TGTGCCAGCTTTAGCGGGAGCACCGGGGAGCTGTTTTTT. This translates into CASFSGSTGELFF.

The V gene is TRBV28, the J gene TRBJ1-2, with a possible D match to TRBD1 (5 bases). V was trimmed by 7 bases and J by 0 bases, leaving 18 bases between them. This CDR3 has 16 residues. Germline V lookup: CDR1 MDHEN, CDR2 SYDVKM. Here the CDR3 DNA reads TGTGCCAGCAACTCGAGGCAGGGCTCAGCTAACTATGGCTACACCTTC. Translated: CASNSRQGSANYGYTF.

The rearrangement uses TRBV2 and TRBJ2-5; D not certain. Germline lookup yields CDR1 SNHLY and CDR2 FYNNEI. CDR3 size: 13 residues. V gave up 3 bases and J gave up 2 bases, with 7 bases separating them. The CDR3 region has the DNA TGTGCCAGCAGTGAGCGCAGACAAGAGACCCAGTACTTC. It yields the protein CASSERRQETQYF.

This chain uses TRBV18 with TRBJ1-4, with D possibly TRBD1 on 5 matching bases. The germline V and J ends were trimmed by 2 bases and 8 bases, with 15 bases remaining between them. The CDR3 spans 15 residues. Germline CDR1 reads KGHSH; CDR2 reads LQKENI. The CDR3 loop reads CASSPVPGRDEKLFF. CDR3 bases: TGTGCCAGCTCACCAGTCCCCGGGCGGGACGAAAAACTGTTTTTT.